The 20 T cell receptor beta chains listed next were all sequenced from one sample in a study of low-dose radiotherapy and immunotherapy resistance in tumors. TRAV- and TRBV-specific primers, spanning alpha and beta chains, primed first-strand cDNA. For amplifying TCRs, the PCR ran for about 20 cycles with Phusion, which was used together with a constant-region primer and the adapter on the V primers. A single record per CDR3 protein comes from TCRdb applying MiXCR to the reads. The top ten hold 11% of the sample, which has tens of thousands of distinct CDR3 sequences, 30% to 40% seen once. The time point here: before trial treatment. Material: PBMCs, obtained before treatment. The receptor source for this set is a female donor with ovarian cancer.

This clonotype was seen at least ten times. The V call is TRBV20-1, the J call TRBJ2-7; D remains unclear. This CDR3 is built from 14 residues. V was cut by 2 bases and J by 1 base, with 12 bases left in between. Per the germline V gene, CDR1 is DFQATT and CDR2 is SNEGSKA (reference sequence). CDR3 sequence reads: CSARQALRSYEQYF. The DNA of the CDR3 is TGCAGTGCTAGACAGGCTCTACGTTCCTACGAGCAGTACTTC.

The chain is built from TRBV21-1 and TRBJ2-7; the listed D gene, TRBD2, was not tested against the DNA. TRBV21-1 is shown as a pseudogene. The CDR3 contains 18 residues. CDR3 DNA sequence: TGTGCCAGCGGACAAATCAACTTAATGCGGGAGGCTACGCACGAGCAGTACTTC. It encodes CASGQINLMREATHEQYF.

This clonotype was observed many times. V gene TRBV12-3 or TRBV12-4 combines with J gene TRBJ1-2; 10 bases agree with TRBD1. Trimming took 5 bases from V and 4 from J; bases not matched to a gene: 10. This CDR3 contains 16 residues. CDR3 amino acids: CASSLMTGGAGYGYTF. The CDR3 DNA is TGTGCCAGCAGTCTAATGACAGGGGGCGCCGGCTATGGCTACACCTTC.

There are a few counts of this clonotype. The genes are TRBV7-2 and TRBJ2-6; D unresolved. Germline assignment: CDR1 SGHTA and CDR2 FQGNSA. The CDR3 loop spans 15 amino acids. Trimming stripped 2 bases from V and 0 bases from J, with 5 bases between. The CDR3 coding sequence is TGTGCCAGCAGCTTAATCAGCTCTGGGGCCAACGTCCTGACTTTC. It yields the protein CASSLISSGANVLTF. The whole variable domain, filled in from reference TRBV7-2 and TRBJ2-6, reads GAGVSQSPSNKVTEKGKDVELRCDPISGHTALYWYRQSLGQGLEFLIYFQGNSAPDKSGLPSDRFSAERTGGSVSTLTIQRTQQEDSAVYLCASSLISSGANVLTFGAGSRLTVL.

This clonotype was seen many times. The rearrangement links TRBV6-6 to TRBJ2-7; unclear D gene. V was clipped by 5 bases and J by 6 bases, with 17 bases between them. Germline V lookup: CDR1 MNHNY, CDR2 SVGAGI (reference sequence). The CDR3 has 14 residues. CDR3 sequence: CASSVDRPPVEQYF. The CDR3 DNA is TGTGCCAGCAGTGTCGATCGCCCCCCCGTCGAGCAGTACTTC.

This clonotype was detected ten times or more. This chain links TRBV29-1 with TRBJ1-2; the D gene is possibly TRBD1 (6 bases). The V gene lost 1 base and the J gene lost 4 bases, with 13 bases spanning the gap. CDR1 and CDR2 (germline): SQVTM, ANQGSEA. The CDR3 spans 14 residues. Here the CDR3 DNA reads TGCAGCGTTGAAGCCAGAGGGGGGGGCTATGGCTACACCTTC. This translates into CSVEARGGGYGYTF.

This clonotype came up a few times. This likely reflects a read error, since a far larger clone is one base away. V and J are TRBV5-1 and TRBJ2-7; the D gene is possibly TRBD1 (6 bases). CDR3 length equals 13 residues. Germline V gene lookup returns CDR1 SGHRS and CDR2 YFSETQ. V lost 4 bases, J lost 7 bases, and 15 bases lay in between. CDR3 DNA sequence: TGCGCCAGCAGCAAAGACAGGTACAATGAGCAGTACTTC. Protein: CASSKDRYNEQYF.

The V gene is TRBV6-6, the J gene TRBJ1-5; D remains ambiguous. V lost 2 bases and J lost 5, with 7 bases in between. From germline, CDR1 is MNHNY and CDR2 SVGAGI (reference sequence). The CDR3 is made up of 13 amino acids. CDR3: CASSYESHQPQHF. CDR3 DNA: TGTGCCAGCAGTTACGAGTCCCATCAGCCCCAGCATTTT.

A remark on this clonotype: At one of its ends the junction is not consistent with the germline gene, which may arise from a read error. The chain has TRBV28 and TRBJ2-2, with 7 bases matching TRBD2. Germline loops: CDR1 MDHEN, CDR2 SYDVKM. There are 17 residues in the CDR3. CDR3 sequence: CASMTAGLAANAGELFF. DNA of the CDR3: TGTGCCAGCATGACTGCGGGGCTAGCGGCGAACGCCGGGGAGCTGTTTTTT.

The sample holds many counts of this clonotype. This chain links TRBV6-5 with TRBJ1-2; D gene unclear. The V gene lost 0 bases and the J gene lost 3 bases, with 8 bases spanning the gap. The CDR3 is 14 amino acids. Germline assignment: CDR1 MNHEY and CDR2 SVGAGI. The CDR3 nucleotides read TGTGCCAGCAGTTACTCGAGCGGGGACTATGGCTACACCTTC. This translates into CASSYSSGDYGYTF.

This clonotype was seen ten or more times. The gene calls are TRBV10-3 and TRBJ2-7, with D hard to call. Per germline, CDR1 ENHRY and CDR2 SYGVKD. The CDR3 covers 13 residues. The ends were cut back, 2 bases at V and 3 bases at J, with 8 bases in the middle. CDR3 sequence reads: CAISEVPSYEQYF. As DNA, the CDR3 is TGTGCCATCAGTGAGGTCCCGAGCTACGAGCAGTACTTC.

In the case of this clonotype: The DNA is omitted, as the CDR3 cannot be located on it reliably, and the CDR3 follows TCRdb's listing. The V gene is TRBV29-1, the J gene TRBJ2-2; whether TRBD1, the table's D call, matches the DNA was not checked. Germline CDR1 SQVTM, CDR2 ANQGSEA. The CDR3 numbers 13 amino acids, ends counted. The CDR3 sequence: CSVGVGTGELFFF.

This chain uses TRBV3-1 with TRBJ1-2; D uncertain. V lost 8 bases and J lost 8, with 12 bases in between. The germline V gene has CDR1 LGHDT and CDR2 YNNKEL (reference sequence). The CDR3 is 11 amino acids. Here the CDR3 reads CASGDIMGYTF. CDR3 in DNA: TGTGCCAGCGGGGATATTATGGGCTACACCTTC.

The table lists this clonotype with many counts. CDR3: CASSLALDSQETQYF. CDR3 nucleotides: TGTGCCAGCAGCTTAGCGCTAGACAGCCAAGAGACCCAGTACTTC. V usage is TRBV13 and J usage is TRBJ2-5; D perhaps matches TRBD1 (5 bases). V was clipped by 1 base and J by 1 base, with 10 bases between them. The germline gives CDR1 PRHDT, CDR2 FYEKMQ (reference sequence). The CDR3 is 15 residues long.

The J gene is TRBJ2-1, the V gene TRBV5-1, with 11 positions matching TRBD2. The V segment lost 4 bases and the J segment 8 bases; nucleotides outside the gene matches: 8. CDR1 is SGHRS, CDR2 YFSETQ, per germline. The CDR3 is 15 amino acids. CDR3 protein: CASSITSGSIYEQFF. CDR3 bases: TGCGCCAGCAGCATAACTAGCGGGAGTATCTATGAGCAGTTCTTC.

The table lists this clonotype with many counts. The rearrangement links TRBV29-1 to TRBJ2-5; TRBD1 matches at 9 bases. Unmatched junction bases numbered 7, after V lost 6 bases and J lost 2 bases. The CDR3 consists of 14 residues. From germline, CDR1 is SQVTM and CDR2 ANQGSEA. The CDR3 DNA sequence: TGCAGCGTGGGACAGGGAAGGGGGCAAGAGACCCAGTACTTC. It specifies CSVGQGRGQETQYF.

This clonotype was seen more than once but under ten times. The rearrangement links TRBV28 to TRBJ2-7, with D uncertain. Per the germline V gene, CDR1 is MDHEN and CDR2 is SYDVKM. CDR3 length: 12 residues. The V end was cut by 6 bases, the J end by 3 bases, with 9 bases between. The CDR3 here is CASSLLNYEQYF. In DNA form, the CDR3 reads TGTGCCAGCAGCCTGTTAAACTACGAGCAGTACTTC.

This clonotype was seen only a few times. The chain couples TRBV5-4 to TRBJ2-7; 9 bases are shared with TRBD1. Germline assignment: CDR1 SGHNT and CDR2 YYREEE (reference sequence). The V and J ends lost 4 bases and 4 bases, in that order; junction bases with no gene match: 6. The CDR3 is 14 residues long. Written as DNA, the CDR3 is TGTGCCAGCAGCCGCGTCGGGACAGGGTACGAGCAGTACTTC. Protein: CASSRVGTGYEQYF.

This CDR3 reads CASSLLSWGGLGDEQYF. CDR3 coding DNA: TGTGCCAGCAGCTTGCTGTCCTGGGGGGGGCTAGGGGACGAGCAGTACTTC. The gene calls are TRBV5-6 and TRBJ2-7, with D tentatively TRBD2 (7 bases). This CDR3 has 17 residues. Per the germline V gene, CDR1 is SGHDT and CDR2 is YYEEEE. Trimming cost V 1 base and J 5 bases, with 22 bases left between them. Variable domain in full (rest from reference TRBV5-6 and TRBJ2-7): DAGVTQSPTHLIKTRGQQVTLRCSPKSGHDTVSWYQQALGQGPQFIFQYYEEEERQRGNFPDRFSGHQFPNYSSELNVNALLLGDSALYLCASSLLSWGGLGDEQYFGPGTRLTVT.

Many counts were recorded for this clonotype. The CDR3 is CASSDRGLGDTQYF. CDR3 coding DNA: TGTGCCAGCAGCGACCGGGGACTTGGAGATACGCAGTATTTT. The V gene is TRBV7-6, the J gene TRBJ2-3; the D gene is possibly TRBD2 (6 bases). Trimming cost V 5 bases and J 5 bases, with 14 bases left between them. CDR3 length: 14 amino acids. Germline lookup yields CDR1 SGHVS and CDR2 FNYEAQ.